Listed here is a single T cell receptor beta chain. Its matching antigen is unknown. CDR3 size: 15 residues. V was shortened by 3 bases and J by 3 bases, with 12 bases between the two germline ends. From germline, CDR1 is SEHNR and CDR2 FQNEAQ (reference sequence). It was at deep level that the assay was run. Using immunoSEQ multiplex PCR, the repertoire was profiled, and TCRdb retains in-frame clones only, with some absent. The data show some 2,500,000 clones, with just under 95% seen just once and approximately 0.39% held by the top ten. The investigators split CD4+ cells into a CD45RA+ naive subset and a CD45RA-negative memory subset. This sample was included in a study of shared clonotypes between healthy human individuals. Study background: Each donor had three CD4 naive, three CD4 memory, two CD8 naive and one CD8 memory plate. Regarding the study as a whole: Compared with memory subsets, naive subsets generally had larger estimated richness.

The chain carries TRBV7-9 and TRBJ2-1, with a weak D call TRBD1 (6 bases). Material for sequencing was naive CD4+ T cells from PBMCs. Subset specified: CD45RA+ positively selected. The TCR comes from a man between 18 and 29 years old in good health. Some clones in this sample may be carry-over from other donors' samples. The CDR3 nucleotides read TGTGCCAGCAGCTTGACAGGTTTAAACTACAATGAGCAGTTCTTC. Amino acids: CASSLTGLNYNEQFF.